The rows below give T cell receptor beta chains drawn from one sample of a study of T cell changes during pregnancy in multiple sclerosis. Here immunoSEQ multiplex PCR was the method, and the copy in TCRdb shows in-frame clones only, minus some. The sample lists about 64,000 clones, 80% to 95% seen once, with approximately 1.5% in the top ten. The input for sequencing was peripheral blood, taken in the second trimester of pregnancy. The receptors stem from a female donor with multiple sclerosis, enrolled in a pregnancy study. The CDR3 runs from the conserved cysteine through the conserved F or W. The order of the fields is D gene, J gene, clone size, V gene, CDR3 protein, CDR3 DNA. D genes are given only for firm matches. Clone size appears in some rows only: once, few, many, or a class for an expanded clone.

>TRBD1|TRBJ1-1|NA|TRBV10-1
CASSAGQGGFPEAFF
TGCGCCAGCAGTGCTGGACAGGGGGGATTTCCTGAAGCTTTCTTT
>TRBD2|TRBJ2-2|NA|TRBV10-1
CASSEVAGGPTGELFF
TGCGCCAGCAGTGAAGTAGCGGGAGGGCCCACCGGGGAGCTGTTTTTT
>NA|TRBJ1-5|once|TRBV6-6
CASSWGQGGQPQHF
TGTGCCAGCAGTTGGGGTCAGGGCGGTCAGCCCCAGCATTTT
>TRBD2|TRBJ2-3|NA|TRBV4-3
CASSQGLATSYTQYF
TGCGCCAGCAGCCAAGGACTAGCTACGAGTTATACGCAGTATTTT
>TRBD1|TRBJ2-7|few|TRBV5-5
CASSLPGGQYF
TGTGCCAGCAGCTTGCCAGGGGGCCAGTACTTC
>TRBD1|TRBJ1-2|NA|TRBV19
CASTPDRGWYGYTF
TGTGCCAGTACTCCGGACAGGGGTTGGTATGGCTACACCTTC
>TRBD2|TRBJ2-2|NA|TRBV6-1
CASSGMGLAEFGGELFF
TGTGCCAGCAGTGGGATGGGACTAGCGGAGTTTGGCGGGGAGCTGTTTTTT
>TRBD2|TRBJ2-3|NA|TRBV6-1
CASSGRVAGNTDTQYF
TGTGCCAGCAGTGGGCGCGTAGCGGGAAATACAGATACGCAGTATTTT
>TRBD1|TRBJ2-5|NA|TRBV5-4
CASSLGTGIEETQYF
TGTGCCAGCAGCTTGGGGACAGGGATCGAAGAGACCCAGTACTTC
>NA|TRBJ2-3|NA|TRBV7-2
CASKKRFTDTQYF
TGTGCCAGCAAGAAGCGGTTCACAGATACGCAGTATTTT
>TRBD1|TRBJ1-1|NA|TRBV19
CASISRPRGGETEAFF
TGTGCCAGTATCTCAAGACCCCGAGGGGGCGAGACTGAAGCTTTCTTT
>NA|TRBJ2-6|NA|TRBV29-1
CSVEGEGSGANVLTF
TGCAGCGTTGAAGGTGAGGGCTCTGGGGCCAACGTCCTGACTTTC
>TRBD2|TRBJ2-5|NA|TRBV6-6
CASSSAGPLQETQYF
TGTGCCAGCAGTTCAGCGGGACCCCTCCAAGAGACCCAGTACTTC
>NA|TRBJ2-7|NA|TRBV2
CASIPKLDGSSYEQYF
TGTGCCAGCATTCCAAAACTGGACGGGAGCTCCTACGAGCAGTACTTC
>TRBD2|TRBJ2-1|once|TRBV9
CASSSRLAGGLDEQFF
TGTGCCAGCAGCTCCCGACTAGCGGGAGGTCTCGATGAGCAGTTCTTC
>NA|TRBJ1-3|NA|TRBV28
CASSFLSSGNTIYF
TGTGCCAGCAGTTTTCTAAGCTCTGGAAACACCATATATTTT
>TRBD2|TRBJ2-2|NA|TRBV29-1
CSVSSGGNTGELFF
TGCAGCGTTTCTAGCGGGGGTAACACCGGGGAGCTGTTTTTT
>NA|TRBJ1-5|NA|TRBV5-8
CASSPNLGQRNQPQHF
TGTGCCAGCAGCCCAAACTTAGGACAGCGCAATCAGCCCCAGCATTTT
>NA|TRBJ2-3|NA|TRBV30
CAWSTIAARTDTQYF
TGTGCCTGGAGTACGATAGCGGCTCGCACAGATACGCAGTATTTT
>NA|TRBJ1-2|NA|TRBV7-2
CASSLSGQLYGYTF
TGTGCCAGCAGCTTATCCGGACAGCTCTATGGCTACACCTTC
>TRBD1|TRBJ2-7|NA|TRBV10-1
CASSERGQGDYEQYF
TGCGCCAGCAGTGAGAGAGGTCAGGGGGACTACGAGCAGTACTTC
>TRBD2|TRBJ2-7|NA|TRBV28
CASSSPTSGKYEQYF
TGTGCCAGCAGTTCCCCGACTAGCGGGAAATACGAGCAGTACTTC
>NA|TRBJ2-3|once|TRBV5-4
CASSFGERNTDTQYF
TGTGCCAGCAGCTTCGGCGAGCGGAACACAGATACGCAGTATTTT
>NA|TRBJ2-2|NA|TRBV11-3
CASSLAPQGGTGELFF
TGTGCCAGCAGCTTAGCTCCACAGGGTGGGACCGGGGAGCTGTTTTTT
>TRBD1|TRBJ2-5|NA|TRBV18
CASSPERQGDGETQYF
TGTGCCAGCTCACCAGAGCGACAGGGGGACGGAGAGACCCAGTACTTC
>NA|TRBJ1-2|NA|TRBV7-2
CASSPNLGQRHYGYTF
TGTGCCAGCAGCCCCAACCTCGGCCAGCGGCACTATGGCTACACCTTC
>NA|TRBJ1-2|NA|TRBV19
CASSIKRYGYTF
TGTGCCAGTAGTATAAAGCGCTATGGCTACACCTTC
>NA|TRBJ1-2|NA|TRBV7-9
CASSFELRQDYTF
TGTGCCAGCAGCTTCGAACTTCGACAGGACTACACCTTC
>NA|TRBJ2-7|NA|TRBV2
CASSVNEYFGLHEQYF
TGTGCCAGCAGCGTAAATGAATATTTCGGACTTCATGAGCAGTACTTC
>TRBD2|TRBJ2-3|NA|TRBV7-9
CASSFSLAAPTDTQYF
TGTGCCAGCAGCTTTTCCCTAGCGGCCCCCACAGATACGCAGTATTTT
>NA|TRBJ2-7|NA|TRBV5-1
CASREGAGYEQYF
TGCGCCAGCAGGGAGGGGGCGGGCTACGAGCAGTACTTC
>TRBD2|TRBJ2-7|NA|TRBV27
CASSYSGTYEQYF
TGTGCCAGCAGTTATAGCGGGACCTACGAGCAGTACTTC
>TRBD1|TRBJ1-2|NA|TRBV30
CAWTGQGASYTF
TGTGCCTGGACCGGACAGGGGGCTAGCTACACCTTC
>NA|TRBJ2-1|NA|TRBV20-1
CSAGANNEQFF
TGCAGTGCTGGAGCCAACAATGAGCAGTTCTTC
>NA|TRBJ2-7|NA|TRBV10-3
CAISDNTEYSYEQYF
TGTGCCATCAGCGATAATACAGAGTACTCCTACGAGCAGTACTTC
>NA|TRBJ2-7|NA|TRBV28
CASRSGVYEQYF
TGTGCCAGCAGGTCCGGGGTCTACGAGCAGTACTTC
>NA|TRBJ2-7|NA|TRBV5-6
CASSSQYRETPYEQYF
TGTGCCAGCAGCTCTCAATACAGGGAGACCCCCTACGAGCAGTACTTC
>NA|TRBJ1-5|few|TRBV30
CAWSRAGGGNQPQHF
TGTGCCTGGAGTAGGGCAGGAGGCGGCAATCAGCCCCAGCATTTT
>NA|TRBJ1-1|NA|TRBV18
CASSDYWRAFF
TGTGCCAGCTCAGACTATTGGCGGGCTTTCTTT
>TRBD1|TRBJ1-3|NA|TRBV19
CASSPGTGPGNTIYF
TGTGCCAGTAGTCCCGGGACAGGCCCTGGAAACACCATATATTTT
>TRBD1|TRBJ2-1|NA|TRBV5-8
CASIDRDRLYNEQFF
TGTGCCAGCATCGACCGGGACAGACTCTACAATGAGCAGTTCTTC
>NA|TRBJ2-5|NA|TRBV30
CAWSGGQETQYF
TGTGCCTGGAGTGGAGGGCAAGAGACCCAGTACTTC
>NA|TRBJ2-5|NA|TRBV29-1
CSPGTSETQYF
TGCAGCCCCGGGACTTCTGAGACCCAGTACTTC
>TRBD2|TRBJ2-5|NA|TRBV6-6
CASSYGGRVETQYF
TGTGCCAGCAGTTACGGCGGGAGAGTGGAGACCCAGTACTTC
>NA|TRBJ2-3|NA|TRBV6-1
CASIPITDTQYF
TGTGCCAGCATTCCTATAACAGATACGCAGTATTTT
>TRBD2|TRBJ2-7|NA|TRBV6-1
CASTVPTSELGEQYF
TGTGCCAGCACCGTCCCCACTAGCGAATTGGGGGAGCAGTACTTC
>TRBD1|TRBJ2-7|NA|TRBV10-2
CASSEAGTGLFWHEQYF
TGCGCCAGCAGTGAGGCCGGGACAGGGTTATTTTGGCACGAGCAGTACTTC
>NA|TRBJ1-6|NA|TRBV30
CAWSPQSGGPLHF
TGTGCCTGGAGTCCCCAATCGGGGGGACCCCTCCACTTT
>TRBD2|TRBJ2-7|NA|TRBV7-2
CASTAGLAGLGEQYF
TGTGCCAGCACCGCGGGACTAGCGGGTTTGGGAGAGCAGTACTTC
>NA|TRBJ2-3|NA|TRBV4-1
CASSQDPRRRGAEGTDTQYF
TGCGCCAGCAGCCAAGACCCGCGGCGGCGGGGTGCAGAGGGCACAGATACGCAGTATTTT